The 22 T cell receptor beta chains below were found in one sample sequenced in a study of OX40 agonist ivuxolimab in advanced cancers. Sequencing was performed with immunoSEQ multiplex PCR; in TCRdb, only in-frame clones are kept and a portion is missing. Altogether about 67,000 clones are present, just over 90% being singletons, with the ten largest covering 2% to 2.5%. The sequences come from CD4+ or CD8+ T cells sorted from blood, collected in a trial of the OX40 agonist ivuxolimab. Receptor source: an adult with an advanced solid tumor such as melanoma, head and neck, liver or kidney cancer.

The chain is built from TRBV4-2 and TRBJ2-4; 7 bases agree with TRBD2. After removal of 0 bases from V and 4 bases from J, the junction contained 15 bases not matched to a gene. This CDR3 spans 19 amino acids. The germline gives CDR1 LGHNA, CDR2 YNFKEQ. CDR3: CASSQEPTPRAGYKNIQYF. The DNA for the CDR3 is TGTGCCAGCAGCCAAGAACCCACCCCTCGAGCGGGGTATAAAAACATTCAGTACTTC.

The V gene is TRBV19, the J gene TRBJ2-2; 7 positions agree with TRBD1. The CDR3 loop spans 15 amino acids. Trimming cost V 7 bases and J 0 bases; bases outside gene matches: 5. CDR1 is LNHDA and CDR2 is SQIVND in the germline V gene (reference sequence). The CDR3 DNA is TGTGCCAGTAACCCAGACAGGGCGAACACCGGGGAGCTGTTTTTT. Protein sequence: CASNPDRANTGELFF.

The CDR3 DNA follows: TGTGCCAGCAATCTTCAGGGCGCGGAGACCCAGTACTTC. Its translation: CASNLQGAETQYF. The rearrangement links TRBV2 to TRBJ2-5, with TRBD1 as a possible D gene (5 bases). Trimming cost V 7 bases and J 5 bases, with 14 bases left between them. CDR1 is SNHLY and CDR2 is FYNNEI in the germline V gene. The CDR3 runs 13 residues.

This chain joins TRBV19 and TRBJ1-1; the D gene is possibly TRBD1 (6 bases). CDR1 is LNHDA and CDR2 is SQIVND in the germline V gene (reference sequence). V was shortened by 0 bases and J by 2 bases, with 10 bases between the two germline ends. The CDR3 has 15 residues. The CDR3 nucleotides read TGTGCCAGTAGTATAGATCCTGGGGGCAACACTGAAGCTTTCTTT. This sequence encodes CASSIDPGGNTEAFF.

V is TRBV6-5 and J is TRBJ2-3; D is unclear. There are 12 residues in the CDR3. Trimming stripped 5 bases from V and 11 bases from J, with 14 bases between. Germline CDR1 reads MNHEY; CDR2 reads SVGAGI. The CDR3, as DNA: TGTGCCAGCAGTCCACCAGAGTCATTGCAGTATTTT. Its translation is CASSPPESLQYF.

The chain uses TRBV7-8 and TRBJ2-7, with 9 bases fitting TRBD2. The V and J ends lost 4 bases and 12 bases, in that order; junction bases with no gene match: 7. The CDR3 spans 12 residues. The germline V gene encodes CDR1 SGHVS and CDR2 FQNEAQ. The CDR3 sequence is CASSSSGMGRYF. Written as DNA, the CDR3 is TGTGCCAGCAGCTCTAGCGGGATGGGACGGTACTTC.

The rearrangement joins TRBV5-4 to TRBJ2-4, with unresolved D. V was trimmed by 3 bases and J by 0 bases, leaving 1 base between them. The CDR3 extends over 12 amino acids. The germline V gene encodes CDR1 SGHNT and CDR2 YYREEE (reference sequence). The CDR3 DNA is TGTGCCAGCAGCTCAGCCAAAAACATTCAGTACTTC. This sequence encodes CASSSAKNIQYF.

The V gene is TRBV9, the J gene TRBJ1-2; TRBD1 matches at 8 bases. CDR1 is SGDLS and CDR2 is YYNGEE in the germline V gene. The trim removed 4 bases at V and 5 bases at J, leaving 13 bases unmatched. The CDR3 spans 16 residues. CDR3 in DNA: TGTGCCAGCAGCCCGAGCGGGGGACAGGAGGTATATGGCTACACCTTC. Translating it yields CASSPSGGQEVYGYTF.

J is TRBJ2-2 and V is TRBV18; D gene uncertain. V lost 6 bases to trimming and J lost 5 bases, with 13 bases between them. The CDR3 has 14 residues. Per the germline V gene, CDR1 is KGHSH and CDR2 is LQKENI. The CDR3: CASSSTWQTGELFF. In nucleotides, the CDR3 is TGTGCCAGCTCCTCCACCTGGCAGACCGGGGAGCTGTTTTTT.

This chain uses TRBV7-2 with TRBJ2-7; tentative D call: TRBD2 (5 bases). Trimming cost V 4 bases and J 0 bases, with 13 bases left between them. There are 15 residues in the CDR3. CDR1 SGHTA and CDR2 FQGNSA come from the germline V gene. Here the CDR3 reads CASSYRTRSSYEQYF. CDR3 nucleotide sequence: TGTGCCAGCAGCTACCGTACTAGGAGCTCCTACGAGCAGTACTTC.

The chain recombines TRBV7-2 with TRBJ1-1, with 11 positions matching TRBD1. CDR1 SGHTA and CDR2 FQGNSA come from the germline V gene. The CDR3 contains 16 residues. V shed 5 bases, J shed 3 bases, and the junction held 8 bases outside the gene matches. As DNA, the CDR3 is TGTGCCAGCAGCCTTGGACAGGGGGCCGTGGACACTGAAGCTTTCTTT. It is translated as CASSLGQGAVDTEAFF. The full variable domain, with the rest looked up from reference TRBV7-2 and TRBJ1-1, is GAGVSQSPSNKVTEKGKDVELRCDPISGHTALYWYRQSLGQGLEFLIYFQGNSAPDKSGLPSDRFSAERTGGSVSTLTIQRTQQEDSAVYLCASSLGQGAVDTEAFFGQGTRLTVV.

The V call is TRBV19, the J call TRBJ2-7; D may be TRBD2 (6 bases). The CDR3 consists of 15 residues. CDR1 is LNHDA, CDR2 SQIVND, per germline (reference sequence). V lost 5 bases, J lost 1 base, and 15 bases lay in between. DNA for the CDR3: TGTGCCAGTAGTCGGGACTCCCTTCCATCCTACGAGCAGTACTTC. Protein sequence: CASSRDSLPSYEQYF.

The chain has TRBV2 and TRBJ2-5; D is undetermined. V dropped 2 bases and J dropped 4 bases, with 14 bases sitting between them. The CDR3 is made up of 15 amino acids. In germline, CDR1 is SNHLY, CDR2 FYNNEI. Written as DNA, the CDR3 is TGTGCCAGCAGTGAATATCTCGGTCTCCCAGAGACCCAGTACTTC. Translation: CASSEYLGLPETQYF.

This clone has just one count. In nucleotides, the CDR3 is TGTGCCAGCAGCTTGGCAACTAGCGGGAGTTGGGAGACCCAGTACTTC. It codes for CASSLATSGSWETQYF. The chain combines TRBV7-7 with TRBJ2-5, with TRBD2 identical over 11 bases. This CDR3 spans 16 amino acids. The germline V gene has CDR1 SSHAT and CDR2 FNYEAQ (reference sequence). Unmatched junction bases numbered 8, after V lost 3 bases and J lost 5 bases.

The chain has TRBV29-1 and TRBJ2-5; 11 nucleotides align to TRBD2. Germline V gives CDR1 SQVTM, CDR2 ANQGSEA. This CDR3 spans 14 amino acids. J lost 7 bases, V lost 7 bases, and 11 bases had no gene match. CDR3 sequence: CSARTSGSLGTQYF. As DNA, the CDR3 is TGCAGCGCCAGAACTAGCGGGAGCCTTGGGACCCAGTACTTC.

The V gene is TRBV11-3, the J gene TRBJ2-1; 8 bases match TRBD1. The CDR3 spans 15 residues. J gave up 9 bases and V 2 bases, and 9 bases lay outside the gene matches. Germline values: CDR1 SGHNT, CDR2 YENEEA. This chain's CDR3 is CASSLSGGWGSEQFF. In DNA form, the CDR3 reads TGTGCCAGCAGCTTATCAGGGGGCTGGGGCAGTGAGCAGTTCTTC.

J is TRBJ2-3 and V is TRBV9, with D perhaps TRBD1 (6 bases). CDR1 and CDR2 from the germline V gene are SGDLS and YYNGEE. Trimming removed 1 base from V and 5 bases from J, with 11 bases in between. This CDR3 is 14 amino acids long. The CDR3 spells CASSVTQGQDTQYF. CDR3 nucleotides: TGTGCCAGCAGCGTAACCCAGGGACAAGATACGCAGTATTTT.

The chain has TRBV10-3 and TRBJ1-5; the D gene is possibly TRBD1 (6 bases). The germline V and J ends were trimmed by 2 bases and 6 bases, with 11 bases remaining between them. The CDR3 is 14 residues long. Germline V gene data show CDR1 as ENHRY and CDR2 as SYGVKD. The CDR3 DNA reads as TGTGCCATCAGTGAGGGCGGGGGCGGTCAGCCCCAGCATTTT. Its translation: CAISEGGGGQPQHF.

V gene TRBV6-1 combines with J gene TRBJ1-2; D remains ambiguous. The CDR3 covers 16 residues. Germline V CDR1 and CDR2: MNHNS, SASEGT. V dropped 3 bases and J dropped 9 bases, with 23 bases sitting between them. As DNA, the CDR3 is TGTGCCAGCAGTGAGTTCGAAAAGGTAGTGGGGAGTAGCTACACCTTC. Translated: CASSEFEKVVGSSYTF.

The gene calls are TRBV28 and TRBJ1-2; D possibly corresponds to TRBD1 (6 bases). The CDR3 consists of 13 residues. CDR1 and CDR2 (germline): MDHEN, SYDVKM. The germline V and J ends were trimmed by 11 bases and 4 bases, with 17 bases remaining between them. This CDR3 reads CAAHGTPRYGYTF. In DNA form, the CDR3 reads TGTGCCGCCCATGGGACACCACGCTATGGCTACACCTTC.

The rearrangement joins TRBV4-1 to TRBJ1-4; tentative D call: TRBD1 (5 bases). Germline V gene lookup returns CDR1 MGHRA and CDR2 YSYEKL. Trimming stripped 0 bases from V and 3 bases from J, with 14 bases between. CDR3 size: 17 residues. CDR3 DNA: TGCGCCAGCAGCCAAGATGGGGGGATGGGGCCTAATGAAAAACTGTTTTTT. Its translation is CASSQDGGMGPNEKLFF.

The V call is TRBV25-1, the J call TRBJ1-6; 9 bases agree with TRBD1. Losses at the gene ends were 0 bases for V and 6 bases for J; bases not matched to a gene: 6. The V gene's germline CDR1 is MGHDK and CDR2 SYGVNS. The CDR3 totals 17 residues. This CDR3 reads CASSEYGQGTGNSPLHF. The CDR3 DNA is TGTGCCAGCAGTGAATACGGACAGGGGACCGGTAATTCACCCCTCCACTTT.